This T cell receptor (beta chain) was documented in a study of graft-versus-host responses after intestinal transplantation. On the study more broadly: The whole recipient group had anti-thymocyte globulin induction followed by tacrolimus and steroids for three to four years. Findings and limits, study-wide: GvH clones surfaced in recipient marrow, some emerging earlier in ileum or blood.

TCRdb keeps only in-frame clones here, not all; method: immunoSEQ multiplex PCR. This table holds 27,000 or so clones, more than 75% found once. With respect to this clone: Its antigen is unknown.

This CDR3 has 13 amino acids. Germline V gene lookup returns CDR1 WNHNN and CDR2 SYGVQD (reference sequence). V lost 2 bases, J lost 5 bases, and 4 bases lay in between. The TCR originated in a human donor who received an intestinal transplant. The sequencing used unstimulated CD4+ T cells sorted from spleen or lymph node cells, collected before intestinal transplant. The chain couples TRBV10-1 to TRBJ1-6; no clear D gene. The CDR3 spells CASSEGHNSPLHF. The CDR3 DNA follows: TGCGCCAGCAGTGAGGGACATAATTCACCCCTCCACTTT.